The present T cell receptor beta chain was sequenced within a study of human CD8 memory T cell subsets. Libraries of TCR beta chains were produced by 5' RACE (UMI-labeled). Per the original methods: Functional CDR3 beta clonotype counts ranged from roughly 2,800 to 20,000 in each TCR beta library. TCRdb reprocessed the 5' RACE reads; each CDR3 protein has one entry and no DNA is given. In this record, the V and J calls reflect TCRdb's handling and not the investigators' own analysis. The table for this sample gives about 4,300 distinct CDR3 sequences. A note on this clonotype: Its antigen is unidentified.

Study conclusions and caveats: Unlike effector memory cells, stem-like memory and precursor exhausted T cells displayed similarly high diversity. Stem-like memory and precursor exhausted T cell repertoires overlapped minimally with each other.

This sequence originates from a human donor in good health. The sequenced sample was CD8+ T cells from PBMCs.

The CDR3 reads CASSLYEVIGQFF. The chain links TRBV28 to TRBJ2-1. Germline V lookup: CDR1 MDHEN, CDR2 SYDVKM. The CDR3 runs 13 residues.